In this sample, the clone carrying this TCR beta chain turned up a few times. No antigen is known for it. The data stem from a study of identical twins. Study results and limitations: Beta clonotypes that were abundant in cord blood contained fewer insertions, a pattern absent from memory repertoires.

Everyone who gave samples was a healthy Caucasian. A universal primer binding site was introduced by template switching. The final cDNA contained unique molecular identifiers. TCRdb reprocessed the 5' RACE reads with MiXCR, giving one entry per CDR3 protein. The repertoire holds 540,000 or so distinct CDR3 sequences, around 24% seen once, with 0.48% in the top ten. The V and J ends lost 6 bases and 1 base respectively, with 12 bases between them. The CDR3 consists of 14 residues. Germline CDR1 SGHTA, CDR2 FQGTGA. Another study also made use of these data, one on yellow fever vaccine responses in identical twins.

Input material: CD4+ T cells sorted from blood. The clonotype originates from a woman under 30 in good health. This rearrangement joins TRBV7-3 to TRBJ1-1, with TRBD1 as a possible D gene (5 bases). CDR3 residues: CASSSGHQNTEAFF. In nucleotides, the CDR3 is TGTGCCAGCAGTAGCGGACATCAGAACACTGAAGCTTTCTTT.